This T cell receptor beta chain is drawn from a study of shared clonotypes between healthy human individuals. Study as a whole: With ages of 18 to 49, the donors were a couple of women and a few men. Notes on the study in general: Generally, naive subsets came out with larger estimated richness than memory subsets. Around 5% was the fraction of naive CD4 clonotypes found shared across four donors.

Of note for this clone: Its antigen is undetermined.

CD45RO-negative CD8 cells positively selected for CCR7 made up the naive population, which excluded terminally differentiated effector memory CD45RA+ cells. Donors comprised healthy HIV-negative adults lacking recent acute infections or vaccinations. The data were produced by immunoSEQ multiplex PCR, yet TCRdb's version contains in-frame clones alone and is incomplete. The table has around 2,100,000 clones, over 85% seen once. The TCR sequence derives from a man younger than 35 in good health. The sequencing sample was made of naive CD8+ T cells sorted from blood.

DNA of the CDR3: TGTGCCAGCAGCTTGACTAGCGATCAAGAGACCCAGTACTTC. It yields the protein CASSLTSDQETQYF. The chain carries TRBV6-5 and TRBJ2-5, with 8 bases matching TRBD2. Germline CDR1 and CDR2: MNHEY and SVGAGI. The CDR3 has 14 amino acids. V lost 6 bases and J lost 2; bases outside the gene matches: 5.